The 16 T cell receptor beta chains listed next were all sequenced from one sample in a study of blood T cell repertoires in COVID-19. This table comes from immunoSEQ multiplex PCR, and its TCRdb copy is limited to in-frame clones, with some not included. Of about 110,000 clones in the sample, about two thirds were seen once. The sequenced sample consisted of peripheral blood. These receptors all come from a woman between 35 and 50 years old with acute or convalescent COVID-19.

The rearrangement links TRBV28 to TRBJ1-2; 9 nucleotides line up with TRBD1. Germline lookup yields CDR1 MDHEN and CDR2 SYDVKM. CDR3 length equals 14 residues. J was trimmed by 4 bases and V by 3 bases; bases with no gene match: 3. The CDR3 sequence is CASSLTGGFYGYTF. As DNA, the CDR3 is TGTGCCAGCAGTTTGACAGGGGGGTTCTATGGCTACACCTTC.

The chain combines TRBV4-2 with TRBJ2-5; TRBD2 aligns across 11 bases. V lost 0 bases, J lost 2 bases, and 11 bases stayed unmatched. Germline loops: CDR1 LGHNA, CDR2 YNFKEQ. The CDR3 runs to 19 residues. CDR3 nucleotide sequence: TGTGCCAGCAGCCAAGATGCAGTAGCGGGGGGGCCTCGGCAAGAGACCCAGTACTTC. Translated, it gives CASSQDAVAGGPRQETQYF.

The chain combines TRBV3-1 (or the pseudogene TRBV3-2) with TRBJ2-5; TRBD2 agrees at 15 bases. Unmatched junction bases numbered 2, after V lost 4 bases and J lost 5 bases. CDR1 LGHDT and CDR2 YNNKEL come from the germline V gene (reference sequence). The length of the CDR3 is 15 residues. CDR3 amino acids: CASSPGTSGGETQYF. The CDR3 DNA sequence: TGTGCCAGCAGCCCTGGGACTAGCGGGGGGGAGACCCAGTACTTC.

The chain employs TRBV7-9 and TRBJ2-3; D is possibly TRBD2 (5 bases). Trimming shortened V by 5 bases and J by 6 bases, and 21 bases separated the two germline ends. The CDR3 is 16 amino acids. Germline V gives CDR1 SEHNR, CDR2 FQNEAQ (reference sequence). The CDR3 is CASSPPVWRPEDTQYF. The CDR3, as DNA: TGTGCCAGCAGCCCCCCGGTTTGGAGGCCTGAGGATACGCAGTATTTT.

In the case of this clone: Distinct nucleotide sequences in the sample also encode this CDR3. CDR3 loop: CASSLGQATDTQYF. DNA of the CDR3: TGCGCCAGCAGCTTGGGGCAGGCCACAGATACGCAGTATTTT. The chain recombines TRBV5-1 with TRBJ2-3; D is unclear. Germline V CDR1 and CDR2: SGHRS, YFSETQ. This CDR3 has 14 amino acids. Trimming stripped 0 bases from V and 2 bases from J, with 7 bases between.

The chain links TRBV28 to TRBJ1-2; 10 positions agree with TRBD1. The CDR3 runs 14 residues. The J segment lost 4 bases and the V segment lost 5 bases, leaving 4 bases of the junction unmatched. CDR1 is MDHEN and CDR2 is SYDVKM in the germline V gene. The CDR3 protein is CASSPRDRGYGYTF. The CDR3 DNA follows: TGTGCCAGCAGTCCAAGGGACAGGGGCTATGGCTACACCTTC.

The V and J genes are TRBV12-3 or TRBV12-4 and TRBJ1-5; 10 nucleotides line up with TRBD1. V lost 5 bases to trimming and J lost 7 bases; unmatched junction nucleotides: 2. There are 13 residues in the CDR3. In DNA, the CDR3 is TGTGCCAGCAGTGGGACAGGGGTCCAGCCCCAGCATTTT. It codes for CASSGTGVQPQHF.

Details on this clone: This specimen includes other DNA sequences encoding the same CDR3. The chain employs TRBV14 and TRBJ1-1; no firm D call. CDR1 and CDR2 from the germline V gene are SGHDN and FVKESK. This CDR3 comprises 13 residues. Trimming took off 4 bases at V and 4 bases at J, with 10 bases between the two ends. This CDR3 reads CASSRVAGTEAFF. CDR3 nucleotides: TGTGCCAGCAGCCGGGTCGCGGGCACTGAAGCTTTCTTT.

The gene calls are TRBV19 and TRBJ1-2, with a tentative D call TRBD1 (5 bases). The germline V gene has CDR1 LNHDA and CDR2 SQIVND (reference sequence). V lost 9 bases and J lost 5, with 13 bases in between. This CDR3 spans 12 amino acids. The DNA for the CDR3 is TGTGCCAGCCAAGGGCGGGGGTATGGCTACACCTTC. It is translated as CASQGRGYGYTF.

The V call is TRBV30, the J call TRBJ1-2; D is possibly TRBD1 (5 bases). The CDR3 contains 13 residues. CDR1 and CDR2 from the germline V gene are GTSNPN and SVGIG (reference sequence). Trimming left V 0 bases short and J 6 bases short, with 11 bases between. The CDR3 coding sequence is TGTGCCTGGAGTGTACAGGTATTTGATGGCTACACCTTC. This sequence encodes CAWSVQVFDGYTF.

The CDR3 DNA follows: TGTGCCAGCCGACAGCCTAGCACAGATACGCAGTATTTT. It encodes CASRQPSTDTQYF. This chain joins TRBV13 and TRBJ2-3, with a possible D match to TRBD1 (5 bases). From germline, CDR1 is PRHDT and CDR2 FYEKMQ (reference sequence). V dropped 8 bases and J dropped 0 bases, with 9 bases sitting between them. The CDR3 loop spans 13 amino acids.

The rearrangement uses TRBV28 and TRBJ2-3; 10 bases are shared with TRBD1. The CDR3 covers 15 residues. Trimming removed 9 bases from V and 4 bases from J; junction bases left unmatched: 10. Germline CDR1 is MDHEN and CDR2 is SYDVKM. CDR3 coding DNA: TGTGCCAGTAAGGAGGGGGACAGGGGTGCAGATACGCAGTATTTT. Protein: CASKEGDRGADTQYF. Full variable domain (rest looked up from reference TRBV28 and TRBJ2-3): DVKVTQSSRYLVKRTGEKVFLECVQDMDHENMFWYRQDPGLGLRLIYFSYDVKMKEKGDIPEGYSVSREKKERFSLILESASTNQTSMYLCASKEGDRGADTQYFGPGTRLTVL.

V gene TRBV4-3 combines with J gene TRBJ2-7; no definite D call. V gave up 0 bases and J gave up 0 bases, with 12 bases separating them. CDR3 length equals 16 residues. CDR1 is LGHNA and CDR2 is YSLEER in the germline V gene. The CDR3 nucleotides read TGCGCCAGCAGCCAAGATCCCGCCGGTCGCTCCTACGAGCAGTACTTC. Amino acids: CASSQDPAGRSYEQYF.

This clone is a singleton in its sample. The chain couples TRBV5-1 to TRBJ2-1; D gene uncertain. The CDR3 is 15 amino acids. CDR1 is SGHRS, CDR2 YFSETQ, per germline. V lost 0 bases to trimming and J lost 3 bases, with 10 bases between them. The CDR3 DNA reads as TGCGCCAGCAGCTTGGTCCAGGCAAACTACAATGAGCAGTTCTTC. Its translation: CASSLVQANYNEQFF.

V usage is TRBV5-1 and J usage is TRBJ2-7, with D maybe TRBD1 (8 bases). There are 14 residues in the CDR3. CDR1 and CDR2 from the germline V gene are SGHRS and YFSETQ. Trimming pared 0 bases from V and 6 bases from J, leaving 13 bases between. CDR3 sequence: CASSLGNRGGEQYF. The DNA for the CDR3 is TGCGCCAGCAGCTTGGGGAACAGGGGGGGCGAGCAGTACTTC.

The V gene is TRBV6-6, the J gene TRBJ2-2; 9 positions match TRBD2. The CDR3 is 16 amino acids. The V gene's germline CDR1 is MNHNY and CDR2 SVGAGI (reference sequence). Losses at the gene ends were 10 bases for V and 3 bases for J; bases not matched to a gene: 12. The DNA of the CDR3 is TGTGCCACCCGACGGGAGCGGGGGGCTTACACCGGGGAGCTGTTTTTT. Its protein product is CATRRERGAYTGELFF.